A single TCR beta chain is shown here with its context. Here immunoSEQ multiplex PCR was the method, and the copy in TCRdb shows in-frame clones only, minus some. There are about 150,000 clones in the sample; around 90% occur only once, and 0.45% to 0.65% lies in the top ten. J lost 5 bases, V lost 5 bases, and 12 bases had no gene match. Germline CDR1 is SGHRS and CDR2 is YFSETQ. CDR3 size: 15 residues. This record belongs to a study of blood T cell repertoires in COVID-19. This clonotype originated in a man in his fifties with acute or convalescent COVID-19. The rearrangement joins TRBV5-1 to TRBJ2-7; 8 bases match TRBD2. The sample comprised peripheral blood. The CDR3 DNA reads TGCGCCAGCAGGCCTCCGGGACTAGACGTTAACGAGCAGTACTTC. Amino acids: CASRPPGLDVNEQYF. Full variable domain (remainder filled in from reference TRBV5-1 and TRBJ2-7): KAGVTQTPRYLIKTRGQQVTLSCSPISGHRSVSWYQQTPGQGLQFLFEYFSETQRNKGNFPGRFSGRQFSNSRSEMNVSTLELGDSALYLCASRPPGLDVNEQYFGPGTRLTVT.